This T cell receptor (beta chain) was found in a study of cytomegalovirus exposure and HLA in healthy donors. Background on the study: Assignment to the Caucasian-associated ancestry cluster applied to approximately 79% of the 300 to 500 genotyped donors. Overall study results and limits: Prediction of most subjects' HLA-A and HLA-B alleles by TCR beta sequences was reportedly accurate. Later analysis associated a missense DCLRE1C variant with TCR beta V- and J-gene trimming. Reports credit the classifier with highly specific, highly sensitive diagnosis of cytomegalovirus status.

Primers for the PCR totalled 60 Vbeta and 13 Jbeta. Generated by immunoSEQ multiplex PCR, the TCRdb table keeps only in-frame clones and is missing some. Among 120,000 to 150,000 clones listed, more than 70% were seen once. On this clone: Its specificity is not known.

V dropped 3 bases and J dropped 8; count of bases not matched to a gene: 7. The CDR3 spans 15 residues. Germline V CDR1 and CDR2: SGDLS, YYNGEE. The sample taken for sequencing was PBMCs. The receptor was derived from a male donor in good health and CMV-seropositive. The chain is built from TRBV9 and TRBJ1-6, with 8 nucleotides matching TRBD1. The chain's CDR3 is CASSETGQGDSPLHF. CDR3 bases: TGTGCCAGCAGCGAAACAGGACAGGGTGATTCACCCCTCCACTTT.